A selection of T cell receptor beta chains follows, all from one sample in a study of T-cell memory formation after mild COVID-19. TCRdb called the 5' RACE reads again in MiXCR, with one record for every CDR3 protein. The data contain approximately 500,000 distinct CDR3 sequences, approximately 25% of them singletons. What was sequenced was PBMCs or a T cell subset sorted from them (not recorded which). These receptor sequences come from an adult woman who had mild COVID-19 (a few samples of this study predate the infection). Cell type and time point are not known. Both conserved end residues are part of each CDR3.

j_gene | v_gene | CDR3aa
TRBJ2-5 | TRBV7-3 | CASSPGVHQETQYF
TRBJ2-1 | TRBV7-9 | CASSSGHPGEQFF
TRBJ2-1 | TRBV7-2 | CASSPGLAEPGEQFF
TRBJ2-7 | TRBV10-3 | CAIGDRTSYEQYF
TRBJ2-3 | TRBV5-1 | CASSLEDQHTDTQYF
TRBJ2-1 | TRBV7-9 | CASSLEMGEQFF
TRBJ2-1 | TRBV14 | CASSQEDGTQPYNEQFF
TRBJ2-4 | TRBV6-6 | CASSFNAGGLIAKNIQYF
TRBJ2-7 | TRBV20-1 | CSAGTGWDEQYF
TRBJ2-3 | TRBV4-1 | CASSPMTGSTDTQYF
TRBJ1-1 | TRBV30 | CAWSVRGLDTEAFF
TRBJ2-7 | TRBV7-6 | CASSLGQAGEQYF
TRBJ1-1 | TRBV5-1 | CASSSQTGVNTEAFF
TRBJ2-3 | TRBV7-2 | CASSLAGGRAQDTQYF
TRBJ2-5 | TRBV12-3/TRBV12-4 | CASSPRTGFEETQYF
TRBJ2-7 | TRBV5-6 | CASSPGAGLSYEQYF
TRBJ2-3 | TRBV24-1 | CATSLAGEGTDTQYF
TRBJ2-7 | TRBV4-1 | CASSQVKQSKQYF
TRBJ2-5 | TRBV7-9 | CASRPLRTAPNF
TRBJ2-7 | TRBV15 | CATSPRTRLKRYF
TRBJ1-2 | TRBV12-3/TRBV12-4 | CASRDRSNYGYTF
TRBJ2-5 | TRBV2 | CASSGIARETQYF
TRBJ2-1 | TRBV11-2 | CASSPWNPSPISGVHNEQFF
TRBJ2-3 | TRBV20-1 | CSARSPSMSTDTQYF
TRBJ2-5 | TRBV24-1 | CATAGQGAGETQYF
TRBJ1-5 | TRBV6-6 | CASSYDDKGNQPQHF
TRBJ2-7 | TRBV7-9 | CASSHRLYEQYF
TRBJ2-3 | TRBV5-1 | CASSLLDTQYF
TRBJ2-7 | TRBV12-3/TRBV12-4 | CASSAGQGLYEQYF